The entry below describes one T cell receptor beta chain. No antigen is known for it. The sample comes from a study of PD-L1 blockade in urothelial cancer. Turning to the study itself: The year 2014 saw patients start atezolizumab, 1,200 mg intravenously every 3 weeks. Study observations and caveats: Clones that were tumor-associated expanded more in the blood of durable-benefit patients at 3 weeks.

The protocol was immunoSEQ multiplex PCR, while the TCRdb copy is restricted to in-frame clones and leaves out a portion. In the table there are fewer than 85,000 clones, roughly 86% of which are singletons. The time point: peripheral blood 6 weeks after treatment start. Urothelial carcinoma in patients was locally advanced or metastatic. Each patient contributed between 1 and 8 total time points of blood mononuclear cells, pretreatment and during treatment. The starting material was PBMCs, obtained around atezolizumab (anti-PD-L1) treatment. The clonotype was recovered from a man between 60 and 75 years old with urothelial cancer.

The DNA of the CDR3 is TGCGCCAGCAGCTTGGGGGGCAGACAGAACACTGAAGCTTTCTTT. It codes for CASSLGGRQNTEAFF. The J gene is TRBJ1-1, the V gene TRBV5-1; possible D gene TRBD1, 5 bases. The germline V and J ends were trimmed by 0 bases and 1 base, with 10 bases remaining between them. CDR3 size: 15 residues. Germline V lookup: CDR1 SGHRS, CDR2 YFSETQ.